Presented here are 15 T cell receptor beta chains from one specimen sequenced in a study of regulatory T cells in long-lasting Graves disease. Construction of TCR beta libraries relied on iRepertoire HTBI primers and on Arm-PCR targeting CDR3 regions. One entry per CDR3 protein, called by TCRdb with MiXCR from the multiplex PCR reads. The table records roughly 420,000 distinct CDR3 sequences, less than 15% of them present only once. This sample's time point: newly diagnosed GD, antithyroid drugs for less than 3 months. Researchers made the TCR library from RNA that was extracted from PBMCs. The same sample was also studied in work on T cells in Graves' hyperthyroidism and ophthalmopathy.

This specimen consisted of peripheral blood mononuclear cells (PBMCs), obtained at new diagnosis, from a patient treated with antithyroid drugs. The receptors originated from a woman between 45 and 65 years old with Graves disease.

Concerning this clonotype: This likely comes from a read error, as the CDR3 has no conserved phenylalanine or tryptophan at its end. The gene calls are TRBV6-5 and TRBJ2-7; D is tentatively TRBD1 or TRBD2 (5 bases each). The CDR3 length is 16 residues. V was cut by 2 bases and J by 7 bases, with 21 bases left in between. The V gene's germline CDR1 is MNHEY and CDR2 SVGAGI. The DNA of the CDR3 is TGTGCCAGCAGTTACGGCGCAAGGGACCCCCCGGGGGAGCAGTACCTC. It is translated as CASSYGARDPPGEQYL.

This clonotype has a count of ten or more. The rearrangement joins TRBV2 to TRBJ2-7; 13 nucleotides line up with TRBD2. In germline, CDR1 is SNHLY, CDR2 FYNNEI. V shed 6 bases, J shed 3 bases, and the junction held 2 bases outside the gene matches. This CDR3 has 14 amino acids. For the CDR3, the DNA is TGTGCCAGCAGGTGGACTAGCGGGAGCTACGAGCAGTACTTC. It translates to CASRWTSGSYEQYF.

The rearrangement uses TRBV24-1 and TRBJ2-1; TRBD2 matches 11 bases. In germline, CDR1 is KGHDR, CDR2 SFDVKD. J gave up 4 bases and V 2 bases, and 3 bases lay outside the gene matches. The CDR3 extends over 16 amino acids. CDR3 DNA sequence: TGTGCCACCAGTGATTGGACTAGCGGGCTTTACAATGAGCAGTTCTTC. Its protein product is CATSDWTSGLYNEQFF.

The chain is built from TRBV3-1 and TRBJ2-4; D possibly corresponds to TRBD1 (6 bases). Per the germline V gene, CDR1 is LGHDT and CDR2 is YNNKEL (reference sequence). This CDR3 is 16 amino acids long. Trimming pared 10 bases from V and 0 bases from J, leaving 19 bases between. The CDR3 region is CAIQARQVIAKNIQYF. For the CDR3, the DNA is TGTGCCATCCAAGCCCGACAGGTTATAGCCAAAAACATTCAGTACTTC.

There are many counts of this clonotype. The rearrangement uses TRBV6-1 and TRBJ2-2; D uncertain. V was pared by 5 bases and J by 7 bases, with 20 bases between. Germline V gene lookup returns CDR1 MNHNS and CDR2 SASEGT. The CDR3 covers 16 residues. The CDR3 coding sequence is TGTGCCAGCAGTCACCTCCCCATGGTATCAGGCGGGGAGCTGTTTTTT. It codes for CASSHLPMVSGGELFF.

There are a few counts of this clonotype. The gene calls are TRBV5-6 and TRBJ2-5; D possibly corresponds to TRBD2 (6 bases). Germline CDR1 SGHDT, CDR2 YYEEEE. This CDR3 has 15 amino acids. V was clipped by 4 bases and J by 4 bases, with 17 bases between them. CDR3 in DNA: TGTGCCAGCAGCCCAACTGGGACTGTGGTAGAGACCCAGTACTTC. Translated: CASSPTGTVVETQYF.

There are a few counts of this clonotype. J is TRBJ2-7 and V is TRBV18; D uncertain. From germline, CDR1 is KGHSH and CDR2 LQKENI. This CDR3 comprises 13 residues. Trimming stripped 3 bases from V and 4 bases from J, with 10 bases between. Here the CDR3 DNA reads TGTGCCAGCTCACCTGGTCATGTATACGAGCAGTACTTC. This codes for CASSPGHVYEQYF.

The chain carries TRBV7-2 and TRBJ1-2, with 7 bases aligning to TRBD1. V trimming: 7 bases; J trimming: 2 bases; junction bases outside the gene matches: 10. Germline V gene lookup returns CDR1 SGHTA and CDR2 FQGNSA. This CDR3 is 15 amino acids long. The CDR3 sequence is CASIERPGQNYGYTF. CDR3 DNA sequence: TGTGCCAGCATCGAACGACCGGGACAGAACTATGGCTACACCTTC.

This clonotype was seen repeatedly, ten times or more. The V gene is TRBV29-1, the J gene TRBJ2-7, with 7 bases identical to TRBD1. Germline V gene lookup returns CDR1 SQVTM and CDR2 ANQGSEA. Losses at the gene ends were 4 bases for V and 5 bases for J; bases not matched to a gene: 8. The CDR3 runs 13 residues. The CDR3 sequence is CSVGRQGHNEQYF. The CDR3 region has the DNA TGCAGCGTTGGACGACAGGGACATAACGAGCAGTACTTC.

This clonotype was seen a few times. Here the CDR3 DNA reads TGCGCCAGCAGCTTGATCTCTAGCGGGGACAGTGAGCAGTTCTTC. This codes for CASSLISSGDSEQFF. V is TRBV5-1 and J is TRBJ2-1; 9 bases map to TRBD2. Per the germline V gene, CDR1 is SGHRS and CDR2 is YFSETQ. V was pared by 1 base and J by 9 bases, with 8 bases of the junction left unmatched. The CDR3 is 15 residues long. Full variable domain (outside the CDR3, taken from reference TRBV5-1 and TRBJ2-1): KAGVTQTPRYLIKTRGQQVTLSCSPISGHRSVSWYQQTPGQGLQFLFEYFSETQRNKGNFPGRFSGRQFSNSRSEMNVSTLELGDSALYLCASSLISSGDSEQFFGPGTRLTVL.

This clonotype was detected a few times. This chain joins TRBV30 and TRBJ1-1; D gene unclear. CDR1 and CDR2 from the germline V gene are GTSNPN and SVGIG (reference sequence). CDR3 size: 11 residues. Trimming took off 2 bases at V and 5 bases at J, with 6 bases between the two ends. CDR3 coding DNA: TGTGCCTGGAGTAAAGGAACTGAAGCTTTCTTT. Its protein product is CAWSKGTEAFF.

This chain links TRBV4-1 with TRBJ1-3; D is uncertain. CDR1 MGHRA and CDR2 YSYEKL come from the germline V gene. The CDR3 totals 14 residues. The V and J ends lost 1 base and 0 bases respectively, with 4 bases between them. The CDR3 loop is CASSQGVSGNTIYF. In DNA form, the CDR3 reads TGCGCCAGCAGCCAAGGGGTCTCTGGAAACACCATATATTTT.

This clonotype was counted a few times. V and J are TRBV3-1 and TRBJ2-7, with 9 bases fitting TRBD1. This CDR3 has 15 residues. J lost 4 bases, V lost 4 bases, and 8 bases had no gene match. The germline CDR1 and CDR2 sequences are LGHDT and YNNKEL (reference sequence). The CDR3 loop is CASSRHDRGSYEQYF. DNA for the CDR3: TGTGCCAGCAGCCGTCACGACAGGGGGAGTTACGAGCAGTACTTC.

The rearrangement joins TRBV20-1 to TRBJ1-3; no reliable D call. Germline-derived CDR1 and CDR2 are DFQATT and SNEGSKA (reference sequence). The CDR3 has 14 amino acids. Trimming cost V 0 bases and J 4 bases, with 10 bases left between them. DNA of the CDR3: TGCAGTGCTAGAGATTTAGGTTCCGGAAACACCATATATTTT. Translated: CSARDLGSGNTIYF.

At least ten counts were recorded for this clonotype. The chain recombines TRBV12-3 or TRBV12-4 with TRBJ2-3, with no clear D. The ends were cut back, 3 bases at V and 2 bases at J, with 9 bases in the middle. The CDR3 runs to 14 residues. The CDR3 nucleotides read TGTGCCAGCAGTTTTCGGACGATCACAGATACGCAGTATTTT. Translation gives CASSFRTITDTQYF.